This T cell receptor beta chain was observed in a study of T cell repertoires in cytomegalovirus infection. Study overall: CMV infection and matching HLA type were both indicated by public TCR beta signatures.

General study results and limits: It was HLA-C-restricted CMV-specific TCR beta clonotypes that dominated the response ex vivo. Individuals carrying CMV plus the relevant HLA were identified by cumulative frequency of public TCR beta families.

This CDR3 spans 15 amino acids. V was trimmed by 3 bases and J by 8 bases, leaving 18 bases between them. The V gene's germline CDR1 is SGHVS and CDR2 FNYEAQ. One entry per CDR3 protein results from TCRdb running MiXCR on the reads. Of roughly 60,000 distinct CDR3 sequences in the sample, about 33% were seen once. Note on this clonotype: The target antigen is unknown.

The sample was PBMCs, sequenced either directly or after in vitro stimulation (not recorded which). The clonotype originates from a human donor in good health (CMV status not recorded). Some clones in this sample may be carry-over from other donors' samples. The V and J genes are TRBV7-6 and TRBJ2-3; tentatively, D is TRBD1 (6 bases). The CDR3 region has the DNA TGTGCCAGCAGCTTGCGCGGACAGAGGGGGAGTACGCAGTATTTT. Residues: CASSLRGQRGSTQYF. The full variable domain, with the rest looked up from reference TRBV7-6 and TRBJ2-3, is GAGVSQSPRYKVTKRGQDVALRCDPISGHVSLYWYRQALGQGPEFLTYFNYEAQQDKSGLPNDRFSAERPEGSISTLTIQRTEQRDSAMYRCASSLRGQRGSTQYFGPGTRLTVL.